This T cell receptor beta chain was observed in a study of shared clonotypes between healthy human individuals. Overall study findings and caveats: Estimated clonotype richness was generally higher in naive than memory subsets.

Germline assignment: CDR1 WSHSY and CDR2 SAAADI. The CDR3 contains 16 residues. J gave up 3 bases and V 3 bases, and 11 bases lay outside the gene matches. Repertoires were generated with immunoSEQ multiplex PCR, while TCRdb's copy carries only in-frame clones and drops some. The sample lists around 560,000 clones, 85% to 95% occurring once. Regarding this clone: Its antigen remains unidentified.

CD8 cells classed as naive were CD45RO-negative and positively selected for CCR7, excluding terminally differentiated effector memory CD45RA+ cells. This chain connects TRBV10-2 to TRBJ2-7, with TRBD1 matching 7 bases. The receptor was isolated from a woman in her twenties or thirties in good health. The sequenced sample was naive CD8+ T cells sorted from blood. The CDR3 protein is CASSEIVRGPLYEQYF. CDR3 sequence (DNA): TGCGCCAGCAGTGAAATCGTAAGGGGGCCTCTCTACGAGCAGTACTTC.